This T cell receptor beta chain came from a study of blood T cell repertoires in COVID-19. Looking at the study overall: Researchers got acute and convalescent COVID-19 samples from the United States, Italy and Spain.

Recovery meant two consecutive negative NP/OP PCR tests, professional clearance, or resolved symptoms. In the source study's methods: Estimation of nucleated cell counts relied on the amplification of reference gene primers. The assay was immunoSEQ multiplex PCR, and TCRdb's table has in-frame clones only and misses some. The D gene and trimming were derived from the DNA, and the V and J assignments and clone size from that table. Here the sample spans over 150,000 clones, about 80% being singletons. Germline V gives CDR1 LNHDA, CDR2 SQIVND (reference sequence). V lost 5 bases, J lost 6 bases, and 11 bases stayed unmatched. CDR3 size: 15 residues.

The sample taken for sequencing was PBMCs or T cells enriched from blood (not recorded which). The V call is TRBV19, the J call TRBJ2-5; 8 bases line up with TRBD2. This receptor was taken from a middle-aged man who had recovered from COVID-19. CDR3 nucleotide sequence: TGTGCCAGTAGTCCGGGGGGGGGCCTGCAGAAGACCCAGTACTTC. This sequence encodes CASSPGGGLQKTQYF. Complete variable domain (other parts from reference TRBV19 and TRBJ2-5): DGGITQSPKYLFRKEGQNVTLSCEQNLNHDAMYWYRQDPGQGLRLIYYSQIVNDFQKGDIAEGYSVSREKKESFPLTVTSAQKNPTAFYLCASSPGGGLQKTQYFGPGTRLLVL.